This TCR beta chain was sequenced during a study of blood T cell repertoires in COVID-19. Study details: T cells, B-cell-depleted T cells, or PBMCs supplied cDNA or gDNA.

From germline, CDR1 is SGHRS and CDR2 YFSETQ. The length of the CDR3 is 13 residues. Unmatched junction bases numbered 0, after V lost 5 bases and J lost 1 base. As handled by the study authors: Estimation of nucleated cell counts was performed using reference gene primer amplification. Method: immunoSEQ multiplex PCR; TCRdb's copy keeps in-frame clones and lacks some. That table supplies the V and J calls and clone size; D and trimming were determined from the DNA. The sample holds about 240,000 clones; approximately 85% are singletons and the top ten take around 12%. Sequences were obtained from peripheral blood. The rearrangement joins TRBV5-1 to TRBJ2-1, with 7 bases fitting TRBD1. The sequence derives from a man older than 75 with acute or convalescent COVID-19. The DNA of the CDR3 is TGCGCCAGCAGGGGACAGTCCTACAATGAGCAGTTCTTC. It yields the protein CASRGQSYNEQFF. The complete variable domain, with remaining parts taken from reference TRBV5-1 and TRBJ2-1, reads KAGVTQTPRYLIKTRGQQVTLSCSPISGHRSVSWYQQTPGQGLQFLFEYFSETQRNKGNFPGRFSGRQFSNSRSEMNVSTLELGDSALYLCASRGQSYNEQFFGPGTRLTVL.